This T cell receptor (beta chain) was recovered during a study of T cell repertoires in cytomegalovirus infection. At the level of the study: Based on public TCR beta signatures, there were indications of CMV infection and of a matching HLA type. General study findings and limits: Pooled public TCR beta family frequency picked out CMV carriers with the relevant HLA. HLA-C-restricted CMV clonotypes gave the most frequent clonotype in two of eight donors.

A few counts support this clonotype. Its antigen remains unidentified. TCRdb reanalysed the reads using MiXCR and keeps one entry per CDR3 protein. The sample has approximately 250,000 distinct CDR3 sequences, roughly 9% seen once. The TCR originated in a human donor in good health (CMV status not recorded). Some clones in this sample may be carry-over from other donors' samples. The sequencing sample was made of PBMCs.

The CDR3 nucleotides read TGCAGCGTTGTTCATAGGACAGGGAACACTGAAGCTTTCTTT. Protein sequence: CSVVHRTGNTEAFF. The chain employs TRBV29-1 and TRBJ1-1, with 7 positions matching TRBD1. CDR1 is SQVTM and CDR2 is ANQGSEA in the germline V gene. V lost 4 bases, J lost 1 base, and 6 bases stayed unmatched. The CDR3 loop spans 14 amino acids. Filled out from reference TRBV29-1 and TRBJ1-1, the complete variable domain reads SAVISQKPSRDICQRGTSLTIQCQVDSQVTMMFWYRQQPGQSLTLIATANQGSEATYESGFVIDKFPISRPNLTFSTLTVSNMSPEDSSIYLCSVVHRTGNTEAFFGQGTRLTVV.